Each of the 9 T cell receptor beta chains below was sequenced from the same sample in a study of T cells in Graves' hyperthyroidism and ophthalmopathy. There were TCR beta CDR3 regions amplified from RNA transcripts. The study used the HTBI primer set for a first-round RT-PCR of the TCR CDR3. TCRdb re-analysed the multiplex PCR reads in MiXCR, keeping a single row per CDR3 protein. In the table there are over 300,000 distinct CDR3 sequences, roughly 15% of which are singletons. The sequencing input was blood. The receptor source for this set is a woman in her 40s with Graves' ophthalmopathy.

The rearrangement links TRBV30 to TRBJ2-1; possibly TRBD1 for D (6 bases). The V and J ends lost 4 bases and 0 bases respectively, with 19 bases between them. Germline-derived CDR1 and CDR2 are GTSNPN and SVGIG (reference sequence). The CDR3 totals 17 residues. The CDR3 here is CAWIKRQALSSYNEQFF. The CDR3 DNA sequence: TGTGCCTGGATTAAACGACAGGCTTTGAGCTCCTACAATGAGCAGTTCTTC.

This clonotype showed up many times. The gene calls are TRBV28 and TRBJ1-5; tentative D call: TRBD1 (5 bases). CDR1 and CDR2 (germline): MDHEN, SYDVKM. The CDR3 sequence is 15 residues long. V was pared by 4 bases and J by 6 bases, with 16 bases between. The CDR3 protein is CASSSRERSTQPQHF. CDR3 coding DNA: TGTGCCAGCAGTTCCAGGGAACGGAGTACTCAGCCCCAGCATTTT.

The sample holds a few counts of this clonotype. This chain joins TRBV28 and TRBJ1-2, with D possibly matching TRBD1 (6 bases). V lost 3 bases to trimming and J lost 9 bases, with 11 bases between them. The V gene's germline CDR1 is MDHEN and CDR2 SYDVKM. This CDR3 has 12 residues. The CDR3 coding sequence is TGTGCCAGCAGTTTGGGGGCGGGTCGCTACACCTTC. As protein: CASSLGAGRYTF.

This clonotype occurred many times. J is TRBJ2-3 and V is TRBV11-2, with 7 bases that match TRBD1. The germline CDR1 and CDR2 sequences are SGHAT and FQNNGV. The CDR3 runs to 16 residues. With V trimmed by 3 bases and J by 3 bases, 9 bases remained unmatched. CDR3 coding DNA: TGTGCCAGCAGCTTTGAGGGGGCAAGTGGAACAGATACGCAGTATTTT. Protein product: CASSFEGASGTDTQYF.

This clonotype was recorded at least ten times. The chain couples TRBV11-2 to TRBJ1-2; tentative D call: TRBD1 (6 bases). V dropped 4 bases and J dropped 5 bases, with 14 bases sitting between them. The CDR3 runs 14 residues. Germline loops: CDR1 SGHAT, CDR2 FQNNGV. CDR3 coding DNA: TGTGCCAGCAGCTCCCCCCGGGGGGCGTATGGCTACACCTTC. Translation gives CASSSPRGAYGYTF.

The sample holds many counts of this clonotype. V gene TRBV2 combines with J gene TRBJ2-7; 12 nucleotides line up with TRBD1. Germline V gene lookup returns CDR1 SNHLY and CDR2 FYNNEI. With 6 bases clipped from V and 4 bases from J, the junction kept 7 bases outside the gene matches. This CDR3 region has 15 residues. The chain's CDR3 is CASRRGQGAMYEQYF. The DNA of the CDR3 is TGTGCCAGCAGGCGGGGACAGGGGGCAATGTACGAGCAGTACTTC.

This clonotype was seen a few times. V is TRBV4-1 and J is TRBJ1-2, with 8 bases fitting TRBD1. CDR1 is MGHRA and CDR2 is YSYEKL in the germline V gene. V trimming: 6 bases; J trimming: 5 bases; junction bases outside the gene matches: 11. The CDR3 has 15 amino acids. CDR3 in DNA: TGCGCCAGCAGAACCGGGGTAGGACAGGGTTATGGCTACACCTTC. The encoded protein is CASRTGVGQGYGYTF.

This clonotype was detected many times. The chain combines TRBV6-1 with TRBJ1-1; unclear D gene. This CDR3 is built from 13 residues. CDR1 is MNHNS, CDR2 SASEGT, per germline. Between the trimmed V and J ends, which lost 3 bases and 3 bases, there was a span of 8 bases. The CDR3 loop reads CASSELLDTEAFF. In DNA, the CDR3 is TGTGCCAGCAGTGAGCTATTGGACACTGAAGCTTTCTTT.

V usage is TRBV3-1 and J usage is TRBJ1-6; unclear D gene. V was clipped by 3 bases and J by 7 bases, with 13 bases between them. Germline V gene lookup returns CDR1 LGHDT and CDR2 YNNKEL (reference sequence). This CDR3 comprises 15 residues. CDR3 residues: CASSQGGMGNSPLHF. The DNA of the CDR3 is TGTGCCAGCAGCCAGGGAGGAATGGGCAATTCACCCCTCCACTTT.